The 11 T cell receptor beta chains listed next were all sequenced from one sample in a study of T-cell memory formation after mild COVID-19. TCRdb re-called the 5' RACE reads through MiXCR, storing one row per CDR3 protein. The sample gives 300,000 to 400,000 distinct CDR3 sequences, 25% to 30% of which show up once; approximately 12% is in the top ten. Sequencing was done on a sample of PBMCs or a T cell subset sorted from them (not recorded which). The receptors were gathered from an adult woman who had mild COVID-19 (a few samples of this study predate the infection). Cell type and time point are not known.

The rearrangement links TRBV12-3 or TRBV12-4 to TRBJ1-3; a possible D gene is TRBD1 (5 bases). The V end was cut by 3 bases, the J end by 8 bases, with 20 bases between. The CDR3 is made up of 16 amino acids. CDR3 nucleotides: TGTGCCAGCAGTTTTCTTCGGAACAGGCCCGATTACACCATATATTTT. Translation: CASSFLRNRPDYTIYF.

This clonotype was picked up a small number of times. V usage is TRBV5-5 and J usage is TRBJ1-2; 8 nucleotides align to TRBD1. The germline CDR1 and CDR2 sequences are SGHKS and YYEKEE (reference sequence). J gave up 8 bases and V 4 bases, and 7 bases lay outside the gene matches. CDR3 length equals 13 residues. CDR3 DNA sequence: TGTGCCAGCAGCATCGGACAGGGCGGGGGCTACACCTTC. Its protein product is CASSIGQGGGYTF.

This rearrangement joins TRBV27 to TRBJ1-1; the match to TRBD1 covers 7 bases. CDR1 MNHEY and CDR2 SMNVEV come from the germline V gene (reference sequence). V trimming: 2 bases; J trimming: 6 bases; junction bases outside the gene matches: 9. The CDR3 spans 15 residues. Here the CDR3 DNA reads TGTGCCAGCAGTTTACCCGGGAGGGGGCAACCTGAAGCTTTCTTT. The encoded protein is CASSLPGRGQPEAFF.

This clonotype was recorded a few times. The chain couples TRBV12-3 or TRBV12-4 to TRBJ2-1, with D perhaps TRBD1 or TRBD2 (5 bases each). V lost 3 bases to trimming and J lost 5 bases, with 11 bases between them. The CDR3 has 14 residues. The CDR3 DNA is TGTGCCAGCAGTTTGGTCCGGGGCGACAATGAGCAGTTCTTC. As protein: CASSLVRGDNEQFF.

This chain joins TRBV5-1 and TRBJ2-1, with 10 bases aligning to TRBD2. CDR3 size: 19 residues. Germline CDR1 reads SGHRS; CDR2 reads YFSETQ. Trimming cost V 0 bases and J 7 bases; bases outside gene matches: 16. The DNA for the CDR3 is TGCGCCAGCAGCTTGGCCAATCGGGAAGCGGGGGGGCATTGGAATGAGCAGTTCTTC. It encodes CASSLANREAGGHWNEQFF.

Ten or more counts support this clonotype. This sequence joins TRBV5-1 and TRBJ2-7; 9 nucleotides align to TRBD1. Germline CDR1 is SGHRS and CDR2 is YFSETQ. V lost 4 bases, J lost 4 bases, and 9 bases stayed unmatched. The CDR3 loop spans 15 amino acids. The CDR3 sequence: CASSPWDREMYEQYF. CDR3 in DNA: TGCGCCAGCAGCCCGTGGGACAGGGAAATGTACGAGCAGTACTTC.

This clonotype was seen a handful of times. V usage is TRBV7-9 and J usage is TRBJ2-5; TRBD1 might be the D (6 bases). The CDR3 covers 14 residues. The germline CDR1 and CDR2 sequences are SEHNR and FQNEAQ (reference sequence). Between the trimmed V and J ends, which lost 6 bases and 2 bases, there was a span of 13 bases. The CDR3 reads CASRWGLSQETQYF. DNA of the CDR3: TGTGCCAGCAGATGGGGGCTATCTCAAGAGACCCAGTACTTC.

There are a few counts of this clonotype. The chain has TRBV5-6 and TRBJ2-3; 7 bases are shared with TRBD2. Germline V gene sequence: CDR1 SGHDT, CDR2 YYEEEE. Trimming cost V 4 bases and J 10 bases; bases outside gene matches: 6. The CDR3 loop spans 12 amino acids. The CDR3 reads CASSRDTSAQYF. The CDR3 nucleotides read TGTGCCAGCAGCCGAGATACTAGCGCGCAGTATTTT.

This clonotype was detected only a few times. This sequence joins TRBV20-1 and TRBJ1-4, with TRBD1 as a possible D gene (5 bases). This CDR3 is 15 amino acids long. In germline, CDR1 is DFQATT, CDR2 SNEGSKA (reference sequence). Trimming shortened V by 1 base and J by 3 bases, and 12 bases separated the two germline ends. The DNA of the CDR3 is TGCAGTGCTAGAGCCCAAACAGGCTCTAATGAAAAACTGTTTTTT. It specifies CSARAQTGSNEKLFF.

This clonotype was seen at least ten times. The rearrangement uses TRBV20-1 and TRBJ2-7, with 7 nucleotides matching TRBD1. The CDR3 is 13 amino acids. Trimming at V came to 3 bases and at J to 0 bases, leaving 2 bases not matched to a gene. Looked up from germline, CDR1 is DFQATT and CDR2 is SNEGSKA (reference sequence). CDR3 loop: CSASRDSSYEQYF. The DNA for the CDR3 is TGCAGTGCTAGCCGGGACAGCTCCTACGAGCAGTACTTC.

The V gene is TRBV20-1, the J gene TRBJ2-7; unclear D gene. CDR1 is DFQATT and CDR2 is SNEGSKA in the germline V gene (reference sequence). This CDR3 is 11 amino acids long. The ends were cut back, 6 bases at V and 3 bases at J, with 9 bases in the middle. DNA for the CDR3: TGCAGTGCAGGGCCGAGCTACGAGCAGTACTTC. As protein: CSAGPSYEQYF.